This TCR beta chain came from a study of T cell responses to AZD1222 COVID-19 vaccine. On this clone: Its antigen is as yet unknown.

TCRdb's copy holds only in-frame clones and misses some; the assay was immunoSEQ multiplex PCR. In the table there are some 150,000 clones, about 90% of which are singletons. Broader study findings: The span of vaccine-associated CD4 TCRs extended across spike, with dominance at 160-218 and 743-854. Spike-specific TCR breadth and depth both grew after two AZD1222 doses. At study baseline, merely over 5 AZD1222 recipients were seropositive.

Germline-derived CDR1 and CDR2 are SGHDN and FVKESK. This CDR3 comprises 18 residues. Trimming shortened V by 1 base and J by 0 bases, and 18 bases separated the two germline ends. The chain recombines TRBV14 with TRBJ1-2, with D possibly matching TRBD1 (5 bases). This clonotype was obtained from an adult in good health. The sequencing here drew on peripheral blood, taken on day 0 of MenACWY control vaccination. CDR3 in amino acids: CASSQGTPLEQANYGYTF. The CDR3 bases are TGTGCCAGCAGCCAAGGGACCCCATTGGAACAGGCTAACTATGGCTACACCTTC.